The 5 T cell receptor beta chains below all came from one sample that was sequenced in a study of blood T cell repertoires in COVID-19. The table came from immunoSEQ multiplex PCR; TCRdb's copy has only in-frame clones and leaves some out. The table shows 130,000 to 150,000 clones, with around 72% occurring only once. The sample consisted of peripheral blood. These receptor sequences come from an older woman with acute or convalescent COVID-19.

This clone was picked up a small number of times. CDR3 sequence: CASSHGTVATEKLFF. The DNA of the CDR3 is TGTGCCAGCAGTCACGGGACAGTTGCAACTGAAAAACTGTTTTTT. The chain carries TRBV28 and TRBJ1-4; 7 bases agree with TRBD1. This CDR3 spans 15 amino acids. The V segment lost 5 bases and the J segment 7 bases; nucleotides outside the gene matches: 10. The germline V gene has CDR1 MDHEN and CDR2 SYDVKM. The whole variable domain, filled in from reference TRBV28 and TRBJ1-4, reads DVKVTQSSRYLVKRTGEKVFLECVQDMDHENMFWYRQDPGLGLRLIYFSYDVKMKEKGDIPEGYSVSREKKERFSLILESASTNQTSMYLCASSHGTVATEKLFFGSGTQLSVL.

In this sample, this clone turned up a few times. The chain is built from TRBV6-5 and TRBJ2-3; TRBD2 agrees at 7 bases. The J segment lost 0 bases and the V segment lost 0 bases, leaving 3 bases of the junction unmatched. The CDR3 extends over 16 amino acids. The germline gives CDR1 MNHEY, CDR2 SVGAGI. For the CDR3, the DNA is TGTGCCAGCAGTTACTCGAGGCGGGAGAGCACAGATACGCAGTATTTT. Its protein product is CASSYSRRESTDTQYF.

This chain joins TRBV7-9 and TRBJ2-1, with TRBD2 matching 10 bases. The CDR3 is 13 amino acids. V trimming: 8 bases; J trimming: 5 bases; junction bases outside the gene matches: 3. The germline V gene has CDR1 SEHNR and CDR2 FQNEAQ (reference sequence). The CDR3 DNA follows: TGTGCCAGCCGACTAGCGGGCGACAATGAGCAGTTCTTC. Its protein product is CASRLAGDNEQFF.

The chain links TRBV27 to TRBJ1-1; D perhaps matches TRBD1 (6 bases). Germline CDR1 reads MNHEY; CDR2 reads SMNVEV (reference sequence). Trimming left V 6 bases short and J 6 bases short, with 29 bases between. There are 18 residues in the CDR3. CDR3 nucleotides: TGTGCCAGCAGCCCCAGGGTGTTGAGAGTTGGGGGGGGCGCTGAAGCTTTCTTT. The encoded protein is CASSPRVLRVGGGAEAFF.

The CDR3 DNA follows: TGTGCCAGCAGTCACGAAGACAGGGCCACGCAGTATTTT. Translation: CASSHEDRATQYF. This rearrangement joins TRBV27 to TRBJ2-3; 7 bases fit TRBD1. The CDR3 is 13 residues long. The trim removed 5 bases at V and 9 bases at J, leaving 8 bases unmatched. Germline V lookup: CDR1 MNHEY, CDR2 SMNVEV (reference sequence).